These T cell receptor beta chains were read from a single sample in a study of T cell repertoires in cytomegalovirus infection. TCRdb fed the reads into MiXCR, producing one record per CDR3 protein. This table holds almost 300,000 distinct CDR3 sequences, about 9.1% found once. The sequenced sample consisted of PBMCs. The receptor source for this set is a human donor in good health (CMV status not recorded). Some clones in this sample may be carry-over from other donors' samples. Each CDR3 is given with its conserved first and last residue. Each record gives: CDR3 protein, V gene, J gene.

CDR3 protein: CAISESLNIPSTQYF
V gene: TRBV10-3
J gene: TRBJ2-3

CDR3 protein: CASSLINTGGSDTQYF
V gene: TRBV28
J gene: TRBJ2-3

CDR3 protein: CASSLDGRGGEDEQFF
V gene: TRBV11-3
J gene: TRBJ2-1

CDR3 protein: CASSTSGGVPGGSPLHF
V gene: TRBV28
J gene: TRBJ1-6

CDR3 protein: CASSLSGTGSTEAFF
V gene: TRBV27
J gene: TRBJ1-1

CDR3 protein: CAISGGQPGTYSYNEQFF
V gene: TRBV10-3
J gene: TRBJ2-1

CDR3 protein: CASSPRTPFKETQYF
V gene: TRBV7-9
J gene: TRBJ2-5

CDR3 protein: CSAARDSSGNTIYF
V gene: TRBV20-1
J gene: TRBJ1-3

CDR3 protein: CASSPAAKNQPQHF
V gene: TRBV28
J gene: TRBJ1-5

CDR3 protein: CSAVPLAGYNEQFF
V gene: TRBV20-1
J gene: TRBJ2-1

CDR3 protein: CASSFRTSGGPEELFF
V gene: TRBV7-2
J gene: TRBJ2-2

CDR3 protein: CASSLSRGGGDTGELFF
V gene: TRBV4-1
J gene: TRBJ2-2

CDR3 protein: CAISDSMGGVKETQYF
V gene: TRBV10-3
J gene: TRBJ2-5

CDR3 protein: CASRRNANTGELFF
V gene: TRBV19
J gene: TRBJ2-2

CDR3 protein: CASSLDRGPPYEQYF
V gene: TRBV7-2
J gene: TRBJ2-7